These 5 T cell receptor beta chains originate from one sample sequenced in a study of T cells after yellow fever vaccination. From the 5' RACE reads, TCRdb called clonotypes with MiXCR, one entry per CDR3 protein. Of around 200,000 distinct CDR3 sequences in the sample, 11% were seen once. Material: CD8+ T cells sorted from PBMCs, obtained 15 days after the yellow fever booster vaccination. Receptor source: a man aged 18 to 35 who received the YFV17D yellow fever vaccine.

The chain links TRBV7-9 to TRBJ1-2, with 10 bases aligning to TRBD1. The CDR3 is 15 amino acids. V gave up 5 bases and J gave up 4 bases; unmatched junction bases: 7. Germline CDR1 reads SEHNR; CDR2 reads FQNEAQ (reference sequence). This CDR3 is CASSRRDRGSYGYTF. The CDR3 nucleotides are TGTGCCAGCAGCCGCCGGGACAGGGGATCCTATGGCTACACCTTC.

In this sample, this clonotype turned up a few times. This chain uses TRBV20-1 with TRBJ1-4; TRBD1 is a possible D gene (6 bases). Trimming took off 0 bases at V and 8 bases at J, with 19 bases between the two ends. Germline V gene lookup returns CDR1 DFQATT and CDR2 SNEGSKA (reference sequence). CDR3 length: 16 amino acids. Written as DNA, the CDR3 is TGCAGTGCTAGAGATATCCGGGACACCAGAAAGGAAAAACTGTTTTTT. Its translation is CSARDIRDTRKEKLFF.

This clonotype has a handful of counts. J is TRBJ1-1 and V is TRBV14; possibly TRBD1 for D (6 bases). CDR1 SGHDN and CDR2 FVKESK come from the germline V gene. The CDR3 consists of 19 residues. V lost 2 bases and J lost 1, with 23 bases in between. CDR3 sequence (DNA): TGTGCCAGCAGCCAAAATCGGCACAGGGCCGGGACCTGGAACACTGAAGCTTTCTTT. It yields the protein CASSQNRHRAGTWNTEAFF.

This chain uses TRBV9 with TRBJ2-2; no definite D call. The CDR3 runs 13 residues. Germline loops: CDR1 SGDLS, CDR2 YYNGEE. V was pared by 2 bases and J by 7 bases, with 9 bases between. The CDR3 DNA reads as TGTGCCAGCAGCGTGGGGTCTATCGGGGAGCTGTTTTTT. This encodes CASSVGSIGELFF.

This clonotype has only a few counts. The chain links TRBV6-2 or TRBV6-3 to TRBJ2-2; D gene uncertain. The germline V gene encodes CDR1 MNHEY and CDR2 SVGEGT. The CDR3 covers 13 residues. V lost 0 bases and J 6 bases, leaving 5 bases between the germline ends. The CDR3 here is CASSYSVSGELFF. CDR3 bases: TGTGCCAGCAGTTACTCGGTCTCCGGGGAGCTGTTTTTT.